The 28 T cell receptor beta chains listed next were all sequenced from one sample in a study of Ad26.COV2.S vaccination and SARS-CoV-2 variants. Treatment denoted: about 20 received Ad26.COV2.S at low or high dose, single or two shots; about 5 received placebo; per-sample allocation not given. It was on day 63 after the first vaccine or placebo injection that samples were taken. The data were produced by immunoSEQ multiplex PCR, yet TCRdb's version contains in-frame clones alone and is incomplete. Among 350,000 to 400,000 clones, 70% to 90% were seen once, and the ten largest hold 1.9%. Sequenced material: peripheral blood, taken in a trial of Ad26.COV2.S vaccine versus placebo. Receptor source: a person between 18 and 65 years old who received the Ad26.COV2.S COVID-19 vaccine or a placebo.

This chain uses TRBV13 with TRBJ2-1, with a tentative D call TRBD1 (6 bases). The V gene's germline CDR1 is PRHDT and CDR2 FYEKMQ (reference sequence). V gave up 5 bases and J gave up 0 bases, with 11 bases separating them. The CDR3 has 15 amino acids. CDR3 loop: CASSEGTISYNEQFF. The CDR3, as DNA: TGTGCCAGCAGCGAGGGGACAATCTCCTACAATGAGCAGTTCTTC.

This clone was recorded once. The chain carries TRBV24-1 and TRBJ2-3, with D perhaps TRBD2 (5 bases). This CDR3 spans 11 amino acids. Germline V gene lookup returns CDR1 KGHDR and CDR2 SFDVKD. V was trimmed by 8 bases and J by 5 bases, leaving 7 bases between them. For the CDR3, the DNA is TGTGCCACCATTGAGGGAGATACGCAGTATTTT. It translates to CATIEGDTQYF.

The chain is built from TRBV19 and TRBJ1-2; TRBD1 might be the D (5 bases). Trimming took 3 bases from V and 4 from J, leaving 12 bases between them. From germline, CDR1 is LNHDA and CDR2 SQIVND (reference sequence). This CDR3 contains 14 residues. CDR3 nucleotide sequence: TGTGCCAGTAGTATTACAGGAGGAATCTATGGCTACACCTTC. Amino acids: CASSITGGIYGYTF.

The chain is built from TRBV7-2 and TRBJ2-1; no firm D call. Germline CDR1 is SGHTA and CDR2 is FQGNSA. The CDR3 runs to 15 residues. The V gene lost 4 bases and the J gene lost 1 base, with 11 bases spanning the gap. CDR3 nucleotide sequence: TGTGCCAGCAGCTCCTACCACGGGTCCTACAATGAGCAGTTCTTC. Encoded protein: CASSSYHGSYNEQFF.

Of note for this clone: Other nucleotide sequences from this sample produce the same CDR3. The J gene is TRBJ2-5, the V gene TRBV24-1; D is uncertain. Trimming took 1 base from V and 4 from J, leaving 0 bases between them. Germline CDR1 is KGHDR and CDR2 is SFDVKD. The CDR3 length is 11 residues. The CDR3 nucleotides are TGTGCCACCAGTGATTTAGAGACCCAGTACTTC. This codes for CATSDLETQYF.

This clone has a single count. The rearrangement uses TRBV7-8 and TRBJ2-6, with 11 positions matching TRBD1. This CDR3 contains 17 residues. The V segment lost 4 bases and the J segment 4 bases; nucleotides outside the gene matches: 6. CDR1 and CDR2 (germline): SGHVS, FQNEAQ. The DNA for the CDR3 is TGTGCCAGCAGCTCAGGACAGGGGGCGCTAGGGGCCAACGTCCTGACTTTC. This encodes CASSSGQGALGANVLTF. Full variable domain (remainder filled in from reference TRBV7-8 and TRBJ2-6): GAGVSQSPRYKVAKRGQDVALRCDPISGHVSLFWYQQALGQGPEFLTYFQNEAQLDKSGLPSDRFFAERPEGSVSTLKIQRTQQEDSAVYLCASSSGQGALGANVLTFGAGSRLTVL.

This clone was picked up one time. The genes are TRBV12-5 and TRBJ2-1; maybe TRBD1 (7 bases). V was trimmed by 2 bases and J by 10 bases, leaving 12 bases between them. Germline V gene data show CDR1 as LGHNT and CDR2 as FRNRAP. The CDR3 length is 13 residues. This CDR3 is CASGLPGDSEQFF. The CDR3 DNA is TGTGCTAGTGGTTTGCCGGGGGACAGCGAGCAGTTCTTC.

The rearrangement joins TRBV7-8 to TRBJ2-1; the D gene is possibly TRBD2 (6 bases). Germline-derived CDR1 and CDR2 are SGHVS and FQNEAQ. The CDR3 contains 16 residues. Trimming took off 2 bases at V and 6 bases at J, with 17 bases between the two ends. CDR3 in DNA: TGTGCCAGCAGCTTACGTGTGTCTAGCGCCTTCAATGAGCAGTTCTTC. It specifies CASSLRVSSAFNEQFF.

The rearrangement uses TRBV24-1 and TRBJ2-3; a weak D match, TRBD2 (5 bases). The CDR3 totals 13 residues. The V end was cut by 3 bases, the J end by 3 bases, with 6 bases between. CDR1 KGHDR and CDR2 SFDVKD come from the germline V gene. DNA of the CDR3: TGTGCCACCAGTGATAGGACTACAGATACGCAGTATTTT. This gives the protein CATSDRTTDTQYF.

This chain connects TRBV30 to TRBJ1-5; D possibly corresponds to TRBD1 (6 bases). Trimming pared 0 bases from V and 9 bases from J, leaving 9 bases between. Germline V gene sequence: CDR1 GTSNPN, CDR2 SVGIG (reference sequence). The CDR3 is 12 residues long. The CDR3 nucleotides read TGTGCCTGGAGTGTACCCAGGGGGCCCCAGCATTTT. It codes for CAWSVPRGPQHF.

The V and J genes are TRBV30 and TRBJ1-1; TRBD1 aligns across 9 bases. V was pared by 0 bases and J by 4 bases, with 15 bases of the junction left unmatched. Germline CDR1 is GTSNPN and CDR2 is SVGIG (reference sequence). This CDR3 has 18 amino acids. This CDR3 reads CAWSVYRWSGTGSTEAFF. DNA for the CDR3: TGTGCCTGGAGTGTATATCGTTGGAGCGGGACAGGGAGCACTGAAGCTTTCTTT.

The chain is built from TRBV10-3 and TRBJ2-1; the match to TRBD1 covers 8 bases. V gave up 3 bases and J gave up 8 bases; unmatched junction bases: 9. CDR1 and CDR2 (germline): ENHRY, SYGVKD. CDR3 length: 15 amino acids. CDR3 loop: CAISDVQGASHEQFF. As DNA, the CDR3 is TGTGCCATCAGTGATGTCCAGGGGGCGTCCCATGAGCAGTTCTTC.

This clone appeared a few times. V and J are TRBV2 and TRBJ2-7, with 13 bases matching TRBD2. In germline, CDR1 is SNHLY, CDR2 FYNNEI. J lost 5 bases, V lost 6 bases, and 10 bases had no gene match. The CDR3 covers 16 residues. This CDR3 is CASRKTTSGRVDEQYF. In nucleotides, the CDR3 is TGTGCCAGCAGGAAAACAACTAGCGGGAGGGTCGACGAGCAGTACTTC.

This clone was recorded only once. The CDR3 loop reads CASSLVQLDNEQFF. CDR3 nucleotides: TGTGCCAGCAGCTTGGTCCAACTCGACAATGAGCAGTTCTTC. The chain carries TRBV7-9 and TRBJ2-1; the D is unclear. Per the germline V gene, CDR1 is SEHNR and CDR2 is FQNEAQ (reference sequence). V gave up 3 bases and J gave up 5 bases, with 11 bases separating them. The CDR3 extends over 14 amino acids.

The chain uses TRBV3-1 (or the pseudogene TRBV3-2) and TRBJ2-7; D is uncertain. CDR1 and CDR2 (germline): LGHDT, YNNKEL (reference sequence). CDR3 length equals 14 residues. Trimming stripped 8 bases from V and 0 bases from J, with 14 bases between. The CDR3 nucleotides are TGTGCCAGCGGACGAGACTGGGACTCCTACGAGCAGTACTTC. This encodes CASGRDWDSYEQYF.

This chain joins TRBV5-5 and TRBJ2-7, with TRBD1 matching over 11 bases. The CDR3 covers 15 residues. Unmatched junction bases numbered 4, after V lost 5 bases and J lost 0 bases. From germline, CDR1 is SGHKS and CDR2 YYEKEE (reference sequence). Here the CDR3 reads CASRGQGDSSYEQYF. The CDR3, as DNA: TGTGCCAGCAGGGGACAGGGGGACAGCTCCTACGAGCAGTACTTC.

The chain recombines TRBV10-2 with TRBJ1-1, with D unclear. Germline V gene data show CDR1 as WSHSY and CDR2 as SAAADI. CDR3 length equals 14 residues. Trimming cost V 8 bases and J 0 bases, with 13 bases left between them. As DNA, the CDR3 is TGCGCCAGCTGCACCGGGGATATGAACACTGAAGCTTTCTTT. Encoded protein: CASCTGDMNTEAFF.

The chain is built from TRBV7-7 and TRBJ2-3, with D perhaps TRBD1 (5 bases). Trimming removed 1 base at V and 4 bases at J, with 6 bases between. Per germline, CDR1 SSHAT and CDR2 FNYEAQ (reference sequence). The CDR3 consists of 13 residues. CDR3 loop: CASSLEGADTQYF. The CDR3 bases are TGTGCCAGCAGCTTAGAAGGGGCAGATACGCAGTATTTT.

This chain uses TRBV11-3 with TRBJ2-3, with 10 bases lining up with TRBD2. J lost 2 bases, V lost 3 bases, and 5 bases had no gene match. In germline, CDR1 is SGHNT, CDR2 YENEEA. The CDR3 runs to 16 residues. The CDR3 sequence: CASSFRLAGLTDTQYF. CDR3 coding DNA: TGTGCCAGCAGCTTCCGACTAGCGGGTCTCACAGATACGCAGTATTTT.

The chain uses TRBV3-1 (or the pseudogene TRBV3-2) and TRBJ2-7, with 9 bases fitting TRBD2. CDR3 length: 16 residues. V dropped 0 bases and J dropped 1; count of bases not matched to a gene: 4. Germline CDR1 reads LGHDT; CDR2 reads YNNKEL (reference sequence). The CDR3 coding sequence is TGTGCCAGCAGCCAAGAGTTGCTAGCGGGATCCTACGAGCAGTACTTC. Translating it yields CASSQELLAGSYEQYF.

The rearrangement links TRBV2 to TRBJ2-3, with D perhaps TRBD1 (5 bases). The CDR3 length is 13 residues. Germline values: CDR1 SNHLY, CDR2 FYNNEI. Trimming removed 7 bases from V and 0 bases from J, with 8 bases in between. The CDR3 protein is CASNSGSTDTQYF. The DNA of the CDR3 is TGTGCCAGCAATTCAGGGAGCACAGATACGCAGTATTTT.

V usage is TRBV28 and J usage is TRBJ1-5, with TRBD1 matching 9 bases. The germline V gene has CDR1 MDHEN and CDR2 SYDVKM. J lost 7 bases, V lost 6 bases, and 10 bases had no gene match. There are 15 residues in the CDR3. The CDR3: CASRQPGQGRQPQHF. DNA for the CDR3: TGTGCCAGCAGACAACCGGGACAGGGCCGGCAGCCCCAGCATTTT.

V is TRBV11-3 and J is TRBJ2-6; no clear D. Germline V gives CDR1 SGHNT, CDR2 YENEEA. Trimming pared 5 bases from V and 1 base from J, leaving 9 bases between. This CDR3 is built from 15 residues. Here the CDR3 reads CASSPQTSGANVLTF. The CDR3 region has the DNA TGTGCCAGCAGCCCCCAGACTTCTGGGGCCAACGTCCTGACTTTC.

In its sample, this clone was seen a few times. This chain links TRBV5-8 with TRBJ1-5; D is unresolved. The CDR3 consists of 15 residues. Trimming took off 3 bases at V and 1 base at J, with 11 bases between the two ends. In germline, CDR1 is SGHTS, CDR2 YDEGEE. CDR3 in amino acids: CASSSGVVSNQPQHF. CDR3 DNA sequence: TGTGCCAGCAGCTCTGGGGTTGTCAGCAATCAGCCCCAGCATTTT.

This sequence joins TRBV27 and TRBJ1-2; possibly TRBD1 for D (6 bases). Germline-derived CDR1 and CDR2 are MNHEY and SMNVEV (reference sequence). The CDR3 is made up of 14 amino acids. The germline V and J ends were trimmed by 6 bases and 5 bases, with 16 bases remaining between them. The CDR3 loop is CASRTVGQGYGYTF. In nucleotides, the CDR3 is TGTGCCAGCAGAACCGTCGGGCAGGGGTATGGCTACACCTTC.

The genes are TRBV5-4 and TRBJ1-1, with no clear D. The CDR3 has 15 amino acids. Per the germline V gene, CDR1 is SGHNT and CDR2 is YYREEE (reference sequence). The germline V and J ends were trimmed by 0 bases and 1 base, with 10 bases remaining between them. CDR3: CASSLGPDRNTEAFF. CDR3 bases: TGTGCCAGCAGCTTGGGTCCGGATAGGAACACTGAAGCTTTCTTT.

The genes are TRBV19 and TRBJ1-2; TRBD1 aligns across 7 bases. The CDR3 extends over 16 amino acids. V lost 3 bases to trimming and J lost 8 bases; unmatched junction nucleotides: 15. The germline gives CDR1 LNHDA, CDR2 SQIVND (reference sequence). As DNA, the CDR3 is TGTGCCAGTAGTATGCCGAGGGGCCCGCAGGGGGGCGGCTACACCTTC. Translated: CASSMPRGPQGGGYTF. The variable domain in full, completed from reference TRBV19 and TRBJ1-2, reads DGGITQSPKYLFRKEGQNVTLSCEQNLNHDAMYWYRQDPGQGLRLIYYSQIVNDFQKGDIAEGYSVSREKKESFPLTVTSAQKNPTAFYLCASSMPRGPQGGGYTFGSGTRLTVV.

The chain uses TRBV27 and TRBJ2-7; 7 nucleotides match TRBD2. Trimming cost V 0 bases and J 3 bases; bases outside gene matches: 5. The CDR3 sequence is 15 residues long. Germline values: CDR1 MNHEY, CDR2 SMNVEV (reference sequence). CDR3 protein: CASSLSGGSRYEQYF. For the CDR3, the DNA is TGTGCCAGCAGTTTATCAGGCGGGAGTCGCTACGAGCAGTACTTC.